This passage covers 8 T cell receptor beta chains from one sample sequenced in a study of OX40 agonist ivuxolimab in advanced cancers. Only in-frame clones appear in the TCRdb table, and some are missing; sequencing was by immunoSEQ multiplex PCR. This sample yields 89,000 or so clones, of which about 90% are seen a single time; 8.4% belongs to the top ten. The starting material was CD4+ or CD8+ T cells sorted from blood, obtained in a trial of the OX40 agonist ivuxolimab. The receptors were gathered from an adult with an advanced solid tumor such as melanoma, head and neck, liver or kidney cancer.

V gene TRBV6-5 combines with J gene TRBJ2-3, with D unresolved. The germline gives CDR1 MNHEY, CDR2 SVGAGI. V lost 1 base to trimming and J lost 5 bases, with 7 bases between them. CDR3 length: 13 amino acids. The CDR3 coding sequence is TGTGCCAGCAGTTACTATCGCGGAGATACGCAGTATTTT. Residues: CASSYYRGDTQYF.

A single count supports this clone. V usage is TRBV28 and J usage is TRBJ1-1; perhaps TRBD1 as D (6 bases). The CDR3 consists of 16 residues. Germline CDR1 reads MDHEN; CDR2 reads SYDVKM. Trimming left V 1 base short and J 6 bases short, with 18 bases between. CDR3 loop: CASSLYHTGRGSEAFF. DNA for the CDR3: TGTGCCAGCAGTTTATATCACACCGGCAGGGGTTCTGAAGCTTTCTTT.

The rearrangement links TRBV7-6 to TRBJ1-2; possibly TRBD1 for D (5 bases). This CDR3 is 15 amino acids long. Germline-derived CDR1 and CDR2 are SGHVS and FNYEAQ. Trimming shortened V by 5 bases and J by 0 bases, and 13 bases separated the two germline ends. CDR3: CASSPGGWSNYGYTF. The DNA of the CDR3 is TGTGCCAGCAGCCCGGGGGGATGGTCTAACTATGGCTACACCTTC.

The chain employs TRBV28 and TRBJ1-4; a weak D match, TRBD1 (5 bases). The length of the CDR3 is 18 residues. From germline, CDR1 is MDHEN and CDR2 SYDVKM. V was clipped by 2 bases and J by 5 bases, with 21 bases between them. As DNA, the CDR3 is TGTGCCAGCAGTTTAGGTTGGGGGACGGGTCAAACCAATGAAAAACTGTTTTTT. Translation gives CASSLGWGTGQTNEKLFF.

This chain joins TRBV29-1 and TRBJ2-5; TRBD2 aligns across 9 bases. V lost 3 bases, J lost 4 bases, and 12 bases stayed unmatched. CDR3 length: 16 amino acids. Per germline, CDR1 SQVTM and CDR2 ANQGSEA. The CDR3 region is CSVDTTSGPVGETQYF. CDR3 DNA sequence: TGCAGCGTTGACACGACTAGCGGCCCTGTGGGAGAGACCCAGTACTTC.

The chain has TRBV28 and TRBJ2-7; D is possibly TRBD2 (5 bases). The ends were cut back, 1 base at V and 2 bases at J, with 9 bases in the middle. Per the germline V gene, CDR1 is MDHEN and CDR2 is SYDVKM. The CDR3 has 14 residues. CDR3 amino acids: CASSLFGETYEQYF. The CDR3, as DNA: TGTGCCAGCAGTTTATTTGGGGAGACCTACGAGCAGTACTTC.

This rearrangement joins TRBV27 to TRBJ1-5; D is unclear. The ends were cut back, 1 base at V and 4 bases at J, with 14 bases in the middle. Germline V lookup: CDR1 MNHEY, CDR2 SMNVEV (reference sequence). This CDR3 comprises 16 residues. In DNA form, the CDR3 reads TGTGCCAGCAGTTTATACGGCAGCACTATAAATCAGCCCCAGCATTTT. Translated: CASSLYGSTINQPQHF.

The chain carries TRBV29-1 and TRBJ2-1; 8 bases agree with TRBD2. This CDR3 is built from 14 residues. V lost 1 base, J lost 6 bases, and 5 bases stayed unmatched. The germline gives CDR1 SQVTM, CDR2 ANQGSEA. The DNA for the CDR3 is TGCAGCGTTGAAGGGACTAGCTCCACCAATGAGCAGTTCTTC. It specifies CSVEGTSSTNEQFF.